The TCR beta chain under discussion was sequenced for a study of shared clonotypes between healthy human individuals. Study-wide results and caveats: It was the non-shared clonotypes that had lower generation probabilities than clonotypes shared by all four donors.

The protocol was immunoSEQ multiplex PCR, while the TCRdb copy is restricted to in-frame clones and leaves out a portion. The data show millions of clones, over 85% seen once. The germline V and J ends were trimmed by 0 bases and 5 bases, with 18 bases remaining between them. CDR3 size: 17 residues. Germline CDR1 SGDLS, CDR2 YYNGEE. To note about this clone: The antigen is not known.

V is TRBV9 and J is TRBJ2-4; D is perhaps TRBD2 (8 bases). This sequence originates from a man aged 18-30 years in good health. Sequencing was carried out using naive CD4+ T cells sorted from blood. Subset of the sample: CD45RA+ positively selected. The CDR3 DNA reads TGTGCCAGCAGCGTAGGTGGGACAGCGGGAGCGGAAAACATTCAGTACTTC. Encoded protein: CASSVGGTAGAENIQYF.